These 17 T cell receptor beta chains were all obtained from the same sample, sequenced in a study of cytomegalovirus exposure and HLA in healthy donors. PCR primers comprised 60 Vbeta and 13 Jbeta primers. The method was immunoSEQ multiplex PCR; TCRdb's version includes in-frame clones alone and lacks a portion of them. The table includes some 130,000 clones, around 77% detected once. The sequenced sample consisted of PBMCs. All receptors derive from a man in his forties or fifties in good health and CMV-seronegative.

This chain uses TRBV7-9 with TRBJ1-6, with 9 bases identical to TRBD1. This CDR3 is 15 amino acids long. Germline CDR1 reads SEHNR; CDR2 reads FQNEAQ (reference sequence). Trimming cost V 2 bases and J 8 bases; bases outside gene matches: 4. CDR3: CASSLTGQGDSPLHF. DNA of the CDR3: TGTGCCAGCAGCTTAACGGGACAGGGCGATTCACCCCTCCACTTT.

The V call is TRBV7-9, the J call TRBJ1-1; D is possibly TRBD1 (5 bases). The germline V gene encodes CDR1 SEHNR and CDR2 FQNEAQ (reference sequence). Trimming took off 1 base at V and 5 bases at J, with 14 bases between the two ends. This CDR3 has 15 amino acids. CDR3 sequence (DNA): TGTGCCAGCAGCTTAGGCCAGGGATGGCGGACTGAAGCTTTCTTT. The encoded protein is CASSLGQGWRTEAFF.

This clone was found a few times. The CDR3 DNA reads TGTGCCAGCAGCCGCCCGGGACAGCGGATATCTGAGCAGTACTTC. Translated: CASSRPGQRISEQYF. The gene calls are TRBV14 and TRBJ2-7; 7 nucleotides match TRBD1. The CDR3 loop spans 15 amino acids. V was clipped by 4 bases and J by 7 bases; unmatched bases: 13. Germline CDR1 and CDR2: SGHDN and FVKESK.

This clone was observed a handful of times. The chain joins TRBV7-8 to TRBJ2-1, with 11 nucleotides matching TRBD2. The CDR3 length is 17 residues. From germline, CDR1 is SGHVS and CDR2 FQNEAQ. V lost 5 bases, J lost 10 bases, and 16 bases stayed unmatched. The CDR3 DNA reads as TGTGCCAGCAGCACTGGGACTAGCGGTCTCCAGACGGCCGAGCAGTTCTTC. It specifies CASSTGTSGLQTAEQFF.

This chain joins TRBV7-8 and TRBJ2-3, with 9 nucleotides matching TRBD2. This CDR3 has 15 residues. The germline V gene encodes CDR1 SGHVS and CDR2 FQNEAQ. V dropped 2 bases and J dropped 4; count of bases not matched to a gene: 4. The DNA for the CDR3 is TGTGCCAGCAGCTTACTTGCGGGAGGGCCAGATACGCAGTATTTT. It specifies CASSLLAGGPDTQYF. Based on the CDR3 plus reference TRBV7-8 and TRBJ2-3, the full variable domain is GAGVSQSPRYKVAKRGQDVALRCDPISGHVSLFWYQQALGQGPEFLTYFQNEAQLDKSGLPSDRFFAERPEGSVSTLKIQRTQQEDSAVYLCASSLLAGGPDTQYFGPGTRLTVL.

This chain joins TRBV6-5 and TRBJ2-2; D may be TRBD1 (5 bases). Trimming left V 10 bases short and J 0 bases short, with 12 bases between. The CDR3 is made up of 14 amino acids. Germline-derived CDR1 and CDR2 are MNHEY and SVGAGI. The CDR3 DNA reads as TGTGCCACTAGGGGCTTAGCGAACACCGGGGAGCTGTTTTTT. It encodes CATRGLANTGELFF.

The chain uses TRBV28 and TRBJ1-2; 10 nucleotides line up with TRBD1. There are 16 residues in the CDR3. V lost 6 bases to trimming and J lost 3 bases; unmatched junction nucleotides: 10. Germline CDR1 MDHEN, CDR2 SYDVKM. The CDR3 loop reads CASRQTGGAGYYGYTF. For the CDR3, the DNA is TGTGCCAGCAGACAGACAGGGGGCGCAGGATACTATGGCTACACCTTC.

The V and J genes are TRBV27 and TRBJ2-1, with 10 bases aligning to TRBD2. V dropped 3 bases and J dropped 12; count of bases not matched to a gene: 17. The germline CDR1 and CDR2 sequences are MNHEY and SMNVEV (reference sequence). The CDR3 extends over 17 amino acids. CDR3 nucleotides: TGTGCCAGCAGTTTCCGGACCGGGACTAGCGCTCCCTCTGTGCAGTTCTTC. Protein sequence: CASSFRTGTSAPSVQFF.

The J gene is TRBJ1-1, the V gene TRBV6-6, with a possible D match to TRBD1 (5 bases). The germline CDR1 and CDR2 sequences are MNHNY and SVGAGI (reference sequence). This CDR3 contains 13 residues. V was cut by 6 bases and J by 0 bases, with 8 bases left in between. The CDR3 spells CASRRQLNTEAFF. For the CDR3, the DNA is TGTGCCAGCAGAAGACAGTTGAACACTGAAGCTTTCTTT.

The V gene is TRBV19, the J gene TRBJ2-7, with D tentatively TRBD1 (6 bases). This CDR3 is built from 11 residues. Trimming shortened V by 5 bases and J by 7 bases, and 9 bases separated the two germline ends. Germline-derived CDR1 and CDR2 are LNHDA and SQIVND (reference sequence). Here the CDR3 reads CASSHQGEQYF. The CDR3 DNA follows: TGTGCCAGTAGTCATCAGGGGGAGCAGTACTTC.

The rearrangement links TRBV5-4 to TRBJ2-7; TRBD2 agrees at 10 bases. Trimming removed 0 bases from V and 1 base from J; junction bases left unmatched: 1. The CDR3 contains 15 residues. The germline V gene encodes CDR1 SGHNT and CDR2 YYREEE (reference sequence). CDR3 sequence (DNA): TGTGCCAGCAGCTTGGTGACTAGCGGGTCCTACGAGCAGTACTTC. It codes for CASSLVTSGSYEQYF.

V usage is TRBV18 and J usage is TRBJ1-1, with 7 bases aligning to TRBD1. This CDR3 is built from 14 residues. The J segment lost 3 bases and the V segment lost 4 bases, leaving 5 bases of the junction unmatched. Per the germline V gene, CDR1 is KGHSH and CDR2 is LQKENI. The CDR3 reads CASSLRQGDTEAFF. CDR3 DNA sequence: TGTGCCAGCTCACTCCGACAGGGAGACACTGAAGCTTTCTTT. Drawing the rest from reference TRBV18 and TRBJ1-1, the complete variable domain is NAGVMQNPRHLVRRRGQEARLRCSPMKGHSHVYWYRQLPEEGLKFMVYLQKENIIDESGMPKERFSAEFPKEGPSILRIQQVVRGDSAAYFCASSLRQGDTEAFFGQGTRLTVV.

This clone was counted only a few times. V usage is TRBV19 and J usage is TRBJ1-2; D may be TRBD1 (5 bases). Germline V lookup: CDR1 LNHDA, CDR2 SQIVND (reference sequence). Trimming removed 5 bases at V and 0 bases at J, with 7 bases between. The CDR3 length is 13 residues. The CDR3, as DNA: TGTGCCAGTAGTTGGGGCACTAACTATGGCTACACCTTC. The encoded protein is CASSWGTNYGYTF.

The chain is built from TRBV6-1 and TRBJ2-1; TRBD1 aligns across 7 bases. Germline CDR1 is MNHNS and CDR2 is SASEGT. The CDR3 extends over 13 amino acids. V lost 4 bases, J lost 6 bases, and 3 bases stayed unmatched. The CDR3 here is CASSAAGGNEQFF. The DNA of the CDR3 is TGTGCCAGCAGTGCGGCAGGGGGCAATGAGCAGTTCTTC.

V usage is TRBV25-1 and J usage is TRBJ2-2; tentative D call: TRBD1 (6 bases). Per the germline V gene, CDR1 is MGHDK and CDR2 is SYGVNS. CDR3 length: 15 amino acids. Trimming cost V 1 base and J 4 bases, with 10 bases left between them. The CDR3 nucleotides read TGTGCCAGCAGTGAATCACGACAGGCCACCGGGGAGCTGTTTTTT. Encoded protein: CASSESRQATGELFF.

V usage is TRBV5-4 and J usage is TRBJ1-2; D gene uncertain. V lost 5 bases and J 2 bases, leaving 10 bases between the germline ends. In germline, CDR1 is SGHNT, CDR2 YYREEE (reference sequence). The CDR3 totals 13 residues. CDR3 in DNA: TGTGCCAGCAGGCCTGACGGGAACTATGGCTACACCTTC. It yields the protein CASRPDGNYGYTF.

The gene calls are TRBV28 and TRBJ2-3; 10 bases align to TRBD1. The CDR3 length is 15 residues. Germline V gene lookup returns CDR1 MDHEN and CDR2 SYDVKM. Trimming took 9 bases from V and 3 from J; bases not matched to a gene: 9. The CDR3 DNA sequence: TGTGCCAGTGCTAGAGGACAGGGGGATACAGATACGCAGTATTTT. Residues: CASARGQGDTDTQYF.